The following is a T cell receptor (beta chain) sequence with its context. This receptor's antigen is unknown. No quality values exist for individual bases; no much larger clone is one base distant. Other nucleotide sequences in the sample specify the same CDR3. Intraepithelial and lamina propria lymphocytes were isolated from graft specimens using dithiothreitol, EDTA incubations and collagenase D digestion. Serial intestinal graft biopsy specimens collected up to 600 days after transplant underwent bulk TCR-beta sequencing. The data derive from a study of graft-versus-host responses after intestinal transplantation (dated by TCRdb to the early 2020s). As for the study more broadly: The transplants that recipients received were multivisceral, liver-intestinal, or isolated intestinal. Every recipient was given anti-thymocyte globulin induction, followed by roughly 3 years of maintenance tacrolimus and steroids. To identify alloreactive clones, pre-transplant mixed lymphocyte reaction products were sequenced and then compared with unstimulated pre-transplant donor and recipient T cells. Instead of going to the commercial service, samples from a few later patients were sequenced in-house on an Illumina MiSeq and processed with MiXCR. A peak of at least 4% donor T cells among recipient peripheral blood mononuclear cells was the definition used for donor T cell macrochimerism. Graft-versus-host and host-versus-graft alloreactive T cell clones were tracked in the graft, circulation and bone marrow after intestinal transplantation using bulk TCR-beta CDR3 sequencing. A cohort of fewer than 25 intestinal transplant recipients, including one retransplant, was enrolled, and a few patients lacking pretransplant specimens were excluded. Broad study findings and their caveats: Early after transplant, peak levels of circulating GvH clones were found to be associated with declines in HvG clones. In the allografts of patients with donor T cell macrochimerism, GvH to HvG T cell clonal ratios were high. GvH clones were detected in recipient bone marrow, and some of these GvH clones were observed earlier in ileal mucosa or blood, consistent with an intestinal mucosal origin. The conclusions were limited by the relatively low number and heterogeneity of the intestinal transplant patients.

The germline V gene specifies SGHVS as CDR1 and FNYEAQ as CDR2. V loses 1 base, J loses 3 bases, and the germline ends lie 16 bases apart. Inclusive of the bounding cysteine and phenylalanine, the CDR3 is 16 residues long. Only the CDR3 DNA is retained, 48 bases long and in frame from the first base. Libraries were prepared through the immunoSEQ multiplex PCR assay. For most patients, genomic DNA was subjected to high-throughput TCR-beta CDR3 sequencing by Adaptive Biotechnologies. The paper's data handling went like this. TCR sequencing data were retrieved from Adaptive's ImmunoSEQ software for roughly 17 patients, whereas a few other patients were processed with MiXCR and VDJtools. CDR3 nucleotide sequences shared by donor and recipient were removed because the origin of these sequences could not be assigned. To be classed as alloreactive, a clone needed at least 2-fold expansion over unstimulated cells and a minimum CFSE-low frequency of 0.002% (template counts) or 0.001% (read counts). Clones detected in sequenced pre-transplant spleen, lymph node, or MLR CFSE-low populations of the donor or recipient were defined as mappable. Cumulative frequency of alloreactive clones was calculated as a percentage of all sequences weighted by copy number. This immuneACCESS table, as held by TCRdb, lists in-frame sequences with V and J called but not all clones. Of the missing ones, under half trace to an unresolved V gene in checked studies; the others have no known cause. V and J calls and clone size follow that table, whereas D and trimming were derived from the DNA. Here the sample has around 13,000 clones; 70% to 75% occur a single time. Of the sample, roughly 7% is held by the ten largest clones.

The chain joins TRBV7-6 to TRBJ2-7; TRBD1 is perhaps the D gene, given 6 matching bases. This clonotype originated in a human patient who received an intestinal transplant, so some T cells may come from the graft donor. Specimen: ileum tissue, collected 16 days after intestinal transplant. The DNA sequence is given as TGTGCCAGCAGCTTAGACTCCGGGACACCAGTCTACGAGCAGTACTTC. It is translated as CASSLDSGTPVYEQYF.